A single sample is the source of the 18 T cell receptor beta chains below, sequenced in a study of CD8 T cells in ankylosing spondylitis. TCRdb re-called the 5' RACE reads with MiXCR, one entry per CDR3 protein. The top ten hold 2% to 3% of the sample, which has 250,000 or so distinct CDR3 sequences, about 10% seen once. Sample: blood, either unsorted or a sorted T cell fraction (not recorded which). The receptors stem from a male donor with ankylosing spondylitis or in good health (not recorded which).

Ten or more counts support this clonotype. The chain links TRBV10-3 to TRBJ1-4, with 8 bases that match TRBD1. Germline values: CDR1 ENHRY, CDR2 SYGVKD. The length of the CDR3 is 12 residues. The junction had 7 bases not matched to a gene; V was cut back by 11 bases and J by 8 bases. The CDR3 loop reads CASRDRNEKLFF. The CDR3 DNA sequence: TGTGCCTCCCGGGACAGGAACGAAAAACTGTTTTTT.

This clonotype was counted ten times or more. The V gene is TRBV20-1, the J gene TRBJ1-1; D not resolved. The V and J ends lost 3 bases and 0 bases respectively, with 8 bases between them. Germline CDR1 and CDR2: DFQATT and SNEGSKA (reference sequence). CDR3 size: 13 residues. In DNA form, the CDR3 reads TGCAGTGCTAGGCCCGGTCTGAACACTGAAGCTTTCTTT. Translation: CSARPGLNTEAFF.

In regard to this clonotype: Compared with germline, one end of the junction differs, possibly owing to a read error. The chain has TRBV25-1 and TRBJ2-7; 8 nucleotides line up with TRBD2. CDR3 length equals 14 residues. The germline V gene has CDR1 MGHDK and CDR2 SYGVNS. The CDR3 DNA sequence: TGTGCCGGCAGTGAATCCGGAGCGGGAGTAGGGCAGTACTTC. Protein sequence: CAGSESGAGVGQYF.

This clonotype was detected many times. The chain recombines TRBV6-2 or TRBV6-3 with TRBJ1-1; perhaps TRBD1 as D (5 bases). CDR1 is MNHEY and CDR2 is SVGEGT in the germline V gene. This CDR3 has 13 residues. Trimming cost V 5 bases and J 11 bases, with 18 bases left between them. The CDR3 here is CASSNRDPGSAFF. CDR3 nucleotide sequence: TGTGCCAGCAGTAACCGGGACCCCGGATCGGCTTTCTTT.

This clonotype showed up many times. This sequence joins TRBV9 and TRBJ2-1; unclear D gene. The germline gives CDR1 SGDLS, CDR2 YYNGEE. V was trimmed by 4 bases and J by 10 bases, leaving 15 bases between them. The CDR3 contains 13 residues. In nucleotides, the CDR3 is TGTGCCAGCAGCCCCGAGCAGCCCAAAGAGCAGTTCTTC. Translated, it gives CASSPEQPKEQFF.

At least ten counts were recorded for this clonotype. The chain couples TRBV2 to TRBJ2-2; 8 positions agree with TRBD1. This CDR3 comprises 15 residues. CDR1 SNHLY and CDR2 FYNNEI come from the germline V gene. The V gene end was trimmed by 2 bases and the J gene end by 7 bases; junction bases not matched to a gene: 6. This CDR3 reads CASSESGQGVGELFF. CDR3 nucleotide sequence: TGTGCCAGCAGTGAATCTGGACAGGGAGTCGGGGAGCTGTTTTTT.

This clonotype was seen a few times. The chain's CDR3 is CSARDWYGTGGEGYTF. The CDR3 nucleotides read TGCAGTGCTAGAGATTGGTACGGGACAGGGGGAGAAGGCTACACCTTC. The chain uses TRBV20-1 and TRBJ1-2; 11 bases are a match to TRBD1. The CDR3 is 16 residues long. Germline CDR1 and CDR2: DFQATT and SNEGSKA (reference sequence). The ends lost 0 bases at V and 8 bases at J; junction bases unmatched: 11.

This clonotype was seen repeatedly, ten times or more. The rearrangement uses TRBV20-1 and TRBJ2-2, with 12 bases fitting TRBD2. The trim removed 2 bases at V and 1 base at J, leaving 5 bases unmatched. CDR3 size: 17 residues. The V gene's germline CDR1 is DFQATT and CDR2 SNEGSKA (reference sequence). CDR3 sequence (DNA): TGCAGTGCTAGACCTAGCGGGAGGGCCGAGAACACCGGGGAGCTGTTTTTT. Translating gives CSARPSGRAENTGELFF.

V gene TRBV12-3 or TRBV12-4 combines with J gene TRBJ1-1; D uncertain. Trimming left V 6 bases short and J 3 bases short, with 11 bases between. The CDR3 is 13 amino acids. The CDR3 loop reads CASSRVTDTEAFF. CDR3 coding DNA: TGTGCCAGCAGCCGGGTTACAGACACTGAAGCTTTCTTT.

The table lists this clonotype with many counts. The genes are TRBV29-1 and TRBJ1-5, with D maybe TRBD1 (5 bases). Germline CDR1 reads SQVTM; CDR2 reads ANQGSEA. The CDR3 spans 13 residues. Trimming took off 6 bases at V and 4 bases at J, with 13 bases between the two ends. The CDR3 protein is CSVRDGTNQPQHF. CDR3 nucleotides: TGCAGCGTCCGGGACGGGACTAATCAGCCCCAGCATTTT.

The sample holds a few counts of this clonotype. A much larger clone differs from this one at a single base, so this may be a read error. The chain recombines TRBV7-9 with TRBJ2-7; the D gene is possibly TRBD2 (6 bases). Germline V gene data show CDR1 as SEHNR and CDR2 as FQNEAQ (reference sequence). The CDR3 has 12 amino acids. Between the trimmed V and J ends, which lost 5 bases and 3 bases, there was a span of 8 bases. As DNA, the CDR3 is TGTGCCAGCAGCCGACTAGACTACGAGCAGTACTTC. This translates into CASSRLDYEQYF.

This clonotype appeared many times. The chain recombines TRBV4-1 with TRBJ1-2; D unresolved. This CDR3 has 16 amino acids. Trimming cost V 1 base and J 0 bases, with 12 bases left between them. The germline CDR1 and CDR2 sequences are MGHRA and YSYEKL. Written as DNA, the CDR3 is TGCGCCAGCAGCCAAGGGGTGGCCGGGTCTAACTATGGCTACACCTTC. Its protein product is CASSQGVAGSNYGYTF.

The CDR3 region is CASSYRGGLEKLFF. The DNA for the CDR3 is TGTGCCAGCAGTTACCGGGGTGGATTGGAAAAACTGTTTTTT. The genes are TRBV6-5 and TRBJ1-4; D gene unclear. The germline gives CDR1 MNHEY, CDR2 SVGAGI. The V end lost 2 bases, the J end lost 8 bases, and 12 bases lay between the germline ends. The CDR3 consists of 14 residues.

In its sample, this clonotype was seen a few times. The chain is built from TRBV7-2 and TRBJ1-2; D not resolved. V lost 1 base and J 4 bases, leaving 13 bases between the germline ends. Germline V CDR1 and CDR2: SGHTA, FQGNSA. CDR3 length: 15 residues. In DNA, the CDR3 is TGTGCCAGCAGCTTAGGAGGGCCCCAGAGCTATGGCTACACCTTC. Protein sequence: CASSLGGPQSYGYTF.

This clonotype came up many times. The chain has TRBV7-9 and TRBJ2-7; D remains unclear. Germline V CDR1 and CDR2: SEHNR, FQNEAQ (reference sequence). V lost 4 bases, J lost 4 bases, and 5 bases lay in between. The CDR3 has 11 amino acids. The CDR3 bases are TGTGCCAGCAGCTCCGAGTACGAGCAGTACTTC. Protein: CASSSEYEQYF.

This clonotype appeared many times. The chain joins TRBV7-2 to TRBJ2-1; no definite D call. CDR1 SGHTA and CDR2 FQGNSA come from the germline V gene. V gave up 0 bases and J gave up 6 bases, with 6 bases separating them. The CDR3 extends over 13 amino acids. The CDR3 region has the DNA TGTGCCAGCAGCTTAGCGTCGGTCAATGAGCAGTTCTTC. This codes for CASSLASVNEQFF.

This clonotype has just a few counts. This chain joins TRBV5-6 and TRBJ2-7; the D gene is possibly TRBD2 (5 bases). Deletions cut 9 bases from V and 3 bases from J, with 16 bases between. CDR3 length: 13 residues. Germline V gene data show CDR1 as SGHDT and CDR2 as YYEEEE. DNA of the CDR3: TGTGCCATGGGCCCCGGGGTGTACTACGAGCAGTACTTC. It codes for CAMGPGVYYEQYF.

In its sample, this clonotype was seen many times. V gene TRBV4-2 combines with J gene TRBJ2-1; D remains unclear. The ends were cut back, 10 bases at V and 4 bases at J, with 14 bases in the middle. CDR1 is LGHNA, CDR2 YNFKEQ, per germline. This CDR3 spans 13 amino acids. Here the CDR3 DNA reads TGTGCCACTGGAGAGCCGTCTTACAATGAGCAGTTCTTC. It codes for CATGEPSYNEQFF.